This TCR beta chain was observed in a study of regulatory T cells in long-lasting Graves disease. This CDR3 is built from 18 residues. V dropped 8 bases and J dropped 0 bases, with 20 bases sitting between them. Germline-derived CDR1 and CDR2 are MDHEN and SYDVKM. This clonotype was detected many times. For TCR beta, libraries came from iRepertoire HTBI primers and Arm-PCR of CDR3 regions. TCRdb called the multiplex PCR reads again in MiXCR, with one record for every CDR3 protein. The data contain roughly 400,000 distinct CDR3 sequences, approximately 15% of them singletons. Time point given: newly diagnosed GD, antithyroid drugs for less than 3 months. The TCR library was made from RNA that had been extracted from PBMCs in TRIzol. This sample was also put to use in a study of T cells in Graves' hyperthyroidism and ophthalmopathy. From that second work: Lactation, pregnancy, other autoimmune disease or uncontrolled infection led to exclusion of patients.

Here the sequenced sample was peripheral blood mononuclear cells (PBMCs), taken at new diagnosis, from a patient treated with antithyroid drugs. V usage is TRBV28 and J usage is TRBJ2-6; D perhaps matches TRBD2 (5 bases). The receptor comes from a woman between 40 and 55 years old with Graves disease. CDR3 sequence (DNA): TGTGCCAGCTCGGGATTTCGTAGTTCCCCCTCTGGGGCCAACGTCCTGACTTTC. This gives the protein CASSGFRSSPSGANVLTF.